These T cell receptor beta chains were read from a single sample in a study of shared clonotypes between healthy human individuals. Using immunoSEQ multiplex PCR, the repertoire was profiled, and TCRdb retains in-frame clones only, with some absent. This table holds over a million clones, roughly 96% found once. The sequencing sample was made of naive CD4+ T cells sorted from blood. Receptor source: a man aged 25-40 years in good health. Both conserved end residues are part of each CDR3.

V	J	CDR3
TRBV10-2	TRBJ2-7	CASSDGFYEQYF
TRBV28	TRBJ1-2	CATRSRRPNYGYTF
TRBV5-8	TRBJ2-5	CASSHKGQGKETQYF
TRBV5-1	TRBJ2-1	CASSLSGGHNEQFF
TRBV7-9	TRBJ2-7	CASSLSIYEQYF
TRBV5-1	TRBJ2-5	CASSLTSLQETQYF
TRBV11-2	TRBJ2-3	CASSSLSGRRHATDTQYF
TRBV27	TRBJ2-3	CASAIGVTDTQYF
TRBV2	TRBJ2-5	CASSGLLGQETQYF
TRBV27	TRBJ1-5	CASRAQGSNQPQHF
TRBV28	TRBJ2-4	CASSLQGSKEKNIQYF
TRBV6-1	TRBJ2-1	CASSGTSGSHNEQFF
TRBV7-9	TRBJ2-7	CASSLGRSEQYF
TRBV18	TRBJ2-2	CASSPTVNPGELFF
TRBV5-6	TRBJ2-3	CASSFRLNTDTQYF
TRBV5-1	TRBJ2-7	CASSTLAGGPYEQYF
TRBV7-2	TRBJ1-5	CASSFSGGNQPQHF
TRBV28	TRBJ2-2	CASPDMNTGELFF
TRBV27	TRBJ1-2	CASKFQGLGYGYTF
TRBV7-7	TRBJ2-5	CASSLQGSQETQYF
TRBV7-3	TRBJ2-5	CASSRDGLGGETQYF
TRBV7-9	TRBJ2-3	CASSLGTSGEHTDTQYF
TRBV9	TRBJ2-2	CASSVRRVNTGELFF
TRBV6-4	TRBJ2-2	CASSDSGLAARFGELFF
TRBV7-9	TRBJ2-3	CASSLQGTADTQYF
TRBV19	TRBJ1-5	CASMKANQPQHF
TRBV5-4	TRBJ1-4	CASSFGQGEKLFF
TRBV5-6	TRBJ1-1	CASSLAEFTEAFF
TRBV28	TRBJ2-6	CASSRMSGANVLTF
TRBV28	TRBJ2-5	CASSLYRGDRLVETQYF
TRBV5-1	TRBJ2-7	CASSPEGGTPYEQYF
TRBV29-1	TRBJ2-2	CSVALRPYSGELFF
TRBV27	TRBJ2-1	CASSAERDSYLSYNEQFF
TRBV28	TRBJ1-1	CASTVNTEAFF
TRBV19	TRBJ2-1	CASSRGTSASYNEQFF
TRBV18	TRBJ2-2	CASSRDRGTGELFF
TRBV5-5	TRBJ1-5	CASSREKAQPQHF
TRBV9	TRBJ2-1	CASTAEGMDEQFF
TRBV6-5	TRBJ2-2	CASSYWQTNTGELFF
TRBV18	TRBJ1-5	CASSPGFGFNQPQHF
TRBV21-1	TRBJ2-1	CASPQVGTSGYNEQFF
TRBV5-1	TRBJ2-1	CASSLGTVDEQFF
TRBV5-1	TRBJ1-1	CASSLGTGVTEAFF
TRBV15	TRBJ2-1	CATSRDTGGLYNEQFF
TRBV7-9	TRBJ1-5	CASSPPQSNQPQHF
TRBV19	TRBJ1-1	CASSTGRSTEAFF
TRBV15	TRBJ1-1	CATSREPTGSEAFF
TRBV19	TRBJ2-5	CASTQQGLAAETQYF
TRBV5-1	TRBJ2-7	CASSLFGTGVDEQYF
TRBV5-1	TRBJ1-1	CASSLAQGATEAFF
TRBV7-2	TRBJ1-5	CASSLGQKNQPQHF
TRBV19	TRBJ1-4	CASSHFNSNEKLFF
TRBV20-1	TRBJ1-2	CSAGDPYGYTF
TRBV7-2	TRBJ1-1	CASSPGGASTEAFF
TRBV4-1	TRBJ2-5	CASSVQGASRGETQYF